This is a list of T cell receptor beta chains from one sample in a study of T cells in Graves' hyperthyroidism and ophthalmopathy. TCRdb redid the calling of the multiplex PCR reads with MiXCR, one entry per CDR3 protein. The table has about 420,000 distinct CDR3 sequences, roughly an eighth seen once. The sample consisted of blood. These receptors were obtained from a woman younger than 35 with Graves' hyperthyroidism. The CDR3 runs from the conserved cysteine through the conserved F or W. Fields, in order: J gene, V gene, clone size, CDR3 protein. The size field is filled for only some rows; it gives once, few, many or a size class.

>TRBJ2-3|TRBV25-1|many
CASSEYLTGGKGDTQYF
>TRBJ2-7|TRBV7-2|NA
CASSQTALYEQYF
>TRBJ2-2|TRBV6-1|NA
CASSKTLLAGLTGELFF
>TRBJ2-2|TRBV9|many
CASSAQGAGELFF
>TRBJ1-2|TRBV6-5|NA
CASSYLGQGINYGYTF
>TRBJ2-5|TRBV6-1|many
CASKPRDIETQYF
>TRBJ2-7|TRBV7-9|NA
CASSSSGTNHGRPYEQYF
>TRBJ1-5|TRBV2|many
CASSALGQYSNQPQHF
>TRBJ1-5|TRBV7-9|NA
CASSWDRGQPQHF
>TRBJ2-7|TRBV19|NA
CASSPAQAGSYEQYF
>TRBJ2-3|TRBV20-1|many
CSARGLYADTQYF
>TRBJ1-2|TRBV5-4|NA
CASSPVGGIDGYTF
>TRBJ2-1|TRBV6-1|NA
CASSSLIGEQFF
>TRBJ1-2|TRBV25-1|NA
CASSVSRGSHGYTF
>TRBJ2-1|TRBV29-1|few
CSVPSGPGEQFF
>TRBJ2-7|TRBV6-2/TRBV6-3|many
CASKGHSSYEQYF
>TRBJ2-7|TRBV2|many
CASSDTWRGRYEQYF
>TRBJ1-5|TRBV28|many
CASTQGNWNQPQHF
>TRBJ2-7|TRBV6-2/TRBV6-3|many
CASSYSGTASYEQYF
>TRBJ2-7|TRBV20-1|many
CSAKPTDLGPYEQYF
>TRBJ2-5|TRBV7-2|many
CASSLVFGTQETQYF
>TRBJ1-6|TRBV28|many
CASSLINSPLHF
>TRBJ2-1|TRBV5-6|many
CASRGTGYNEQFF
>TRBJ2-7|TRBV14|NA
CASSQEFGQGTYEQYF
>TRBJ2-3|TRBV2|NA
CASSVSVRLADSTDTQYF
>TRBJ1-4|TRBV11-2|few
CASRPPGTGAMELFF
>TRBJ2-1|TRBV2|many
CASSDGGGQLQFF